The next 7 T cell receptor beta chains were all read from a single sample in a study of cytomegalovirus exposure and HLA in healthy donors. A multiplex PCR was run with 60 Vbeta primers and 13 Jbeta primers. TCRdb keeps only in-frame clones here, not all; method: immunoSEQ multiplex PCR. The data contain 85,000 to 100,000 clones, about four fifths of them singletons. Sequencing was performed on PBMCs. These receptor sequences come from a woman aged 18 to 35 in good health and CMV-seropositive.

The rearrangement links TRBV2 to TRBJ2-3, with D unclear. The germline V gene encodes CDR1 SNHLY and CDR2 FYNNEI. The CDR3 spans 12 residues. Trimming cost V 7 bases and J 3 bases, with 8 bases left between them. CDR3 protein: CASTARTDTQYF. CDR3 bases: TGTGCCAGCACGGCTAGGACAGATACGCAGTATTTT.

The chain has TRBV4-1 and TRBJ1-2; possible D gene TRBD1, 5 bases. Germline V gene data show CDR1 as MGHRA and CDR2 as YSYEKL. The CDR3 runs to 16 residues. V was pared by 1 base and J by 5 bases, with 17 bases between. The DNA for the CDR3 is TGCGCCAGCAGCCAAGCGAGGAGACAGAGAGTTTATGGCTACACCTTC. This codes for CASSQARRQRVYGYTF.

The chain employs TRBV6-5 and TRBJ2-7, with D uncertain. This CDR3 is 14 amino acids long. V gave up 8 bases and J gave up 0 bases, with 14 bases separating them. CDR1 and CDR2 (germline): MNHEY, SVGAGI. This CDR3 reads CASQPWPLSYEQYF. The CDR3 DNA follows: TGTGCCAGCCAACCCTGGCCCCTCTCCTACGAGCAGTACTTC.

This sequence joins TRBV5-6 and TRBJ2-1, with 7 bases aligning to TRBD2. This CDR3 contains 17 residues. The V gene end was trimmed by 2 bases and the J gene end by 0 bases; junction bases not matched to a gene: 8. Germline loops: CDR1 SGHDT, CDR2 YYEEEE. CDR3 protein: CASSFELAMSSYNEQFF. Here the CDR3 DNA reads TGTGCCAGCAGCTTCGAACTAGCGATGAGCTCCTACAATGAGCAGTTCTTC.

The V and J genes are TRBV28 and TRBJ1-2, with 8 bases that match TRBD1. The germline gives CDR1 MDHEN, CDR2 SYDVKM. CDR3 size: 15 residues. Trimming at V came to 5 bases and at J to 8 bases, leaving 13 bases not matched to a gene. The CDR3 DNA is TGTGCCAGCAGTCCATGGGCAAGGACAGGGCAGGGCTACACCTTC. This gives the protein CASSPWARTGQGYTF.

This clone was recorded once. The DNA for the CDR3 is TGTGCCAGCCCCCAGAGTCTAGCGCGCCGTAACGAGCAGTACTTC. Protein sequence: CASPQSLARRNEQYF. The V and J genes are TRBV7-3 and TRBJ2-7; a possible D gene is TRBD2 (6 bases). This CDR3 is 15 amino acids long. The germline V gene encodes CDR1 SGHTA and CDR2 FQGTGA. The V end was cut by 8 bases, the J end by 5 bases, with 22 bases between.

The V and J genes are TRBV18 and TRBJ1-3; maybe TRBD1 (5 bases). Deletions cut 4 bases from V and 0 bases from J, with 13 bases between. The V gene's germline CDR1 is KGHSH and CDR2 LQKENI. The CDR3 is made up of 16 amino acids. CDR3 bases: TGTGCCAGCTCACGTGAATACAGGAACTCTGGAAACACCATATATTTT. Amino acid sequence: CASSREYRNSGNTIYF. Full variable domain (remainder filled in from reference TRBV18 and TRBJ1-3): NAGVMQNPRHLVRRRGQEARLRCSPMKGHSHVYWYRQLPEEGLKFMVYLQKENIIDESGMPKERFSAEFPKEGPSILRIQQVVRGDSAAYFCASSREYRNSGNTIYFGEGSWLTVV.